The sequence of this T cell receptor beta chain was determined in a study of molecular identifiers for immune sequencing clone quantification. Study outcomes and limitations: Clones above 20 RNA copies contained over 99% of effector molecules and under 1% of naive molecules.

Naive CD8 libraries came from about 19,000 to 1,100,000 sorted cells with 10%, 30% or 50% RNA. To note about this clonotype: The antigen is undetermined.

Using its own MiXCR run on the PCR reads, TCRdb lists one record per CDR3 protein. The table lists 50,000 to 70,000 distinct CDR3 sequences, about 18% of them singletons, with 1.5% to 1.9% in the top ten. This CDR3 has 16 residues. Germline V gene sequence: CDR1 SGHNT, CDR2 YENEEA. J gave up 4 bases and V 5 bases, and 10 bases lay outside the gene matches. This clonotype was sampled from a human donor in good health. Some libraries in this study had Jurkat cell RNA spiked in. Source material: naive CD8+ T cells from blood, with Jurkat cell RNA spiked in. Subset of the sample: FACS-sorted CD8+CD4-CCR7+CD45RA+ naive T cells. The J gene is TRBJ2-5, the V gene TRBV11-3, with TRBD2 identical over 10 bases. The CDR3 protein is CASSTLAGGLGETQYF. The CDR3 DNA sequence: TGTGCCAGCAGCACCTTAGCGGGAGGCTTGGGAGAGACCCAGTACTTC.